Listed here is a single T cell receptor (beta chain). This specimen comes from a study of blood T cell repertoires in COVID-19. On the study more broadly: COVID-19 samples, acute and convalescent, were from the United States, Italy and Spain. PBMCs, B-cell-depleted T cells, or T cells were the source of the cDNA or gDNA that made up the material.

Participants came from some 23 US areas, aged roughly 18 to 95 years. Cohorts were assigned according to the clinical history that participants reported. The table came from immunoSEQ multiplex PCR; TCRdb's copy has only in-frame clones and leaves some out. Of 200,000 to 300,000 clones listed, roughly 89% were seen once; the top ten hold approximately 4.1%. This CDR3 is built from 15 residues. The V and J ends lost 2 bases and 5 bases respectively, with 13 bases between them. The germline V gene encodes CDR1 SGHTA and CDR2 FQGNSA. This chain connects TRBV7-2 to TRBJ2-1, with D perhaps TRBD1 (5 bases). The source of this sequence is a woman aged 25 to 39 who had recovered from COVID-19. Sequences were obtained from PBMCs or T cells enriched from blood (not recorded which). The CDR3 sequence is CASSLKGALNNEQFF. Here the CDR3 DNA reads TGTGCCAGCAGCTTAAAAGGGGCTCTAAACAATGAGCAGTTCTTC.